The entry below describes one T cell receptor beta chain. Germline V gene data show CDR1 as SNHLY and CDR2 as FYNNEI. The CDR3 sequence is 15 residues long. V gave up 6 bases and J gave up 5 bases; unmatched junction bases: 7. This record belongs to a study of cytomegalovirus exposure and HLA in healthy donors. Generated by immunoSEQ multiplex PCR, the TCRdb table keeps only in-frame clones and is missing some. The sample yields some 270,000 clones, 86% seen once. The chain couples TRBV2 to TRBJ2-5, with 12 positions matching TRBD2. Sequencing input: PBMCs. This receptor was taken from a woman in her late teens or twenties in good health and CMV-seronegative. CDR3 residues: CASRGLAGTVETQYF. The DNA of the CDR3 is TGTGCCAGCAGGGGACTAGCGGGCACGGTGGAGACCCAGTACTTC. The full variable domain, rest sourced from reference TRBV2 and TRBJ2-5, is EPEVTQTPSHQVTQMGQEVILRCVPISNHLYFYWYRQILGQKVEFLVSFYNNEISEKSEIFDDQFSVERPDGSNFTLKIRSTKLEDSAMYFCASRGLAGTVETQYFGPGTRLLVL.